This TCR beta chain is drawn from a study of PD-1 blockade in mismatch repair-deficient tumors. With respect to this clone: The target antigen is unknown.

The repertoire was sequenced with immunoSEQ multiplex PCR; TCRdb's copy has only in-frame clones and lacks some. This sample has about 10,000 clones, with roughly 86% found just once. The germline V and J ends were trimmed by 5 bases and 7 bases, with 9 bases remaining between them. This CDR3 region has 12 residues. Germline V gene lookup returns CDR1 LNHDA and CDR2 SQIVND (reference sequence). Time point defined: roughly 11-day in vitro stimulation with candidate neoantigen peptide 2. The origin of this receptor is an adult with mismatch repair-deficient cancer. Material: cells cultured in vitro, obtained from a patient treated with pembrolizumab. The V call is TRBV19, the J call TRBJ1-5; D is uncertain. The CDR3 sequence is CASSGIHQPQHF. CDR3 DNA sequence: TGTGCCAGTAGTGGGATTCACCAGCCCCAGCATTTT.